The sequence of this T cell receptor beta chain was determined in a study of early T cells in non-severe SARS-CoV-2 infection. Study in general: It was bulk RNA from unsorted whole blood that was sequenced, and the chains were unpaired. Study-wide results and limits: Sequences matched to VDJdb favored anti-spike CD8 responses, while private and CD4 specificities were missed.

Germline V gives CDR1 SGHNT, CDR2 YYREEE (reference sequence). Trimming left V 0 bases short and J 6 bases short, with 9 bases between. The CDR3 is 14 residues long. TCRdb redid the calling of the 5' RACE reads with MiXCR, one entry per CDR3 protein. The sample shows 81,000 or so distinct CDR3 sequences, more than 10% of them seen only once. Notes on this clonotype: Its antigen is not known.

What was sequenced was whole blood. The source is an adult who was a healthcare worker with PCR-confirmed SARS-CoV-2 infection or an uninfected control (not recorded which). J is TRBJ1-4 and V is TRBV5-4; perhaps TRBD1 as D (5 bases). The CDR3 protein is CASSLGGIDEKLFF. CDR3 sequence (DNA): TGTGCCAGCAGCTTGGGGGGCATTGATGAAAAACTGTTTTTT. The full variable domain, its missing parts supplied by reference TRBV5-4 and TRBJ1-4, is ETGVTQSPTHLIKTRGQQVTLRCSSQSGHNTVSWYQQALGQGPQFIFQYYREEENGRGNFPPRFSGLQFPNYSSELNVNALELDDSALYLCASSLGGIDEKLFFGSGTQLSVL.